The 25 T cell receptor beta chains below all came from one sample that was sequenced in a study of breast tumors, draining lymph nodes, adjacent tissues (dated by TCRdb to the mid-2010s). Lymph node samples came from the axillary draining lymph nodes of breast cancer patients. The library was obtained by multiplex PCR. Instrument on record: Illumina HiSeq 2000. TCRdb reprocessing: public reads trimmed at Q25 with fastp, clones called with MiXCR, in-frame beta chains kept. Identical CDR3 protein sequences are pooled into one entry, listed with their most common genes and DNA. The sample profile shows around 130,000 distinct CDR3 sequences; 21% of them were found once. The ten largest clones add up to 2.2% of the sample. Sequencing was done on a sample of axillary lymph node tissue. These receptors all stem from a female donor with breast cancer. Some clones in this sample may be carry-over from other donors' samples.

In its sample, this clonotype was seen many times. This rearrangement joins TRBV19 to TRBJ2-1; D uncertain. Germline CDR1 reads LNHDA; CDR2 reads SQIVND (reference sequence). The ends were cut back, 1 base at V and 8 bases at J, with 9 bases in the middle. CDR3 size: 13 residues. CDR3 in DNA: TGTGCCAGTAGTATAGTTATCAGAGATGAGCAGTTCTTC. Amino acid sequence: CASSIVIRDEQFF. The variable domain in full, completed from reference TRBV19 and TRBJ2-1, reads DGGITQSPKYLFRKEGQNVTLSCEQNLNHDAMYWYRQDPGQGLRLIYYSQIVNDFQKGDIAEGYSVSREKKESFPLTVTSAQKNPTAFYLCASSIVIRDEQFFGPGTRLTVL.

The genes are TRBV28 and TRBJ1-2; no reliable D call. V lost 1 base to trimming and J lost 3 bases, with 6 bases between them. CDR1 is MDHEN, CDR2 SYDVKM, per germline. The CDR3 length is 13 residues. CDR3 DNA sequence: TGTGCCAGCAGTTTATTCGGGGACTATGGCTACACCTTC. Translated: CASSLFGDYGYTF.

There are many counts of this clonotype. The chain employs TRBV7-9 and TRBJ2-3, with 9 bases identical to TRBD2. This CDR3 is built from 17 residues. Unmatched junction bases numbered 19, after V lost 10 bases and J lost 5 bases. Germline V gives CDR1 SEHNR, CDR2 FQNEAQ (reference sequence). CDR3 coding DNA: TGTGCCACCACCCAAACCATTAGCGGGAGAGTTTTAGATACGCAGTATTTT. This encodes CATTQTISGRVLDTQYF.

In the case of this clonotype: Given a much more abundant clone one base away, this may be a read error. The chain couples TRBV29-1 to TRBJ1-5; D is unresolved. Between the trimmed V and J ends, which lost 1 base and 7 bases, there was a span of 11 bases. This CDR3 is built from 13 residues. Germline CDR1 SQVTM, CDR2 ANQGSEA. CDR3 nucleotide sequence: TGCAGCGTTGAAGGACCTGGAGGGCAGCCCCAGCATTTT. This codes for CSVEGPGGQPQHF.

This clonotype was counted many times. The rearrangement uses TRBV18 and TRBJ2-1; no clear D. The CDR3 sequence is 14 residues long. The V gene lost 2 bases and the J gene lost 3 bases, with 8 bases spanning the gap. CDR1 is KGHSH, CDR2 LQKENI, per germline. The CDR3 spells CASSPGRSYNEQFF. The DNA of the CDR3 is TGTGCCAGCTCACCAGGGCGGAGCTACAATGAGCAGTTCTTC.

This clonotype was detected many times. J is TRBJ2-7 and V is TRBV6-5; possible D gene TRBD2, 5 bases. The germline CDR1 and CDR2 sequences are MNHEY and SVGAGI. Trimming removed 1 base at V and 6 bases at J, with 16 bases between. The CDR3 runs to 15 residues. The DNA of the CDR3 is TGTGCCAGCAGTTACTTTAAACATCAGGAGGCCGAGCAGTACTTC. Translation gives CASSYFKHQEAEQYF.

This sequence joins TRBV5-1 and TRBJ2-5; D is tentatively TRBD1 or TRBD2 (6 bases each). The CDR3 runs 13 residues. The germline V and J ends were trimmed by 7 bases and 5 bases, with 15 bases remaining between them. Looked up from germline, CDR1 is SGHRS and CDR2 is YFSETQ. CDR3 in DNA: TGCGCCAGCGGAGGGGGGTCAGTGGAGACCCAGTACTTC. The encoded protein is CASGGGSVETQYF. The entire variable domain, with the rest obtained from reference TRBV5-1 and TRBJ2-5, is as follows: KAGVTQTPRYLIKTRGQQVTLSCSPISGHRSVSWYQQTPGQGLQFLFEYFSETQRNKGNFPGRFSGRQFSNSRSEMNVSTLELGDSALYLCASGGGSVETQYFGPGTRLLVL.

This clonotype was observed many times. The J gene is TRBJ2-7, the V gene TRBV5-1; 10 bases are shared with TRBD1. Germline assignment: CDR1 SGHRS and CDR2 YFSETQ. The CDR3 spans 15 residues. With 4 bases clipped from V and 3 bases from J, the junction kept 7 bases outside the gene matches. The CDR3: CASSRTGTGDYEQYF. DNA for the CDR3: TGCGCCAGCAGCAGAACCGGGACAGGGGACTACGAGCAGTACTTC.

This clonotype was seen at least ten times. The V gene is TRBV6-6, the J gene TRBJ2-7, with TRBD2 identical over 13 bases. V was pared by 4 bases and J by 0 bases, with 3 bases of the junction left unmatched. Germline CDR1 and CDR2: MNHNY and SVGAGI (reference sequence). The CDR3 contains 16 residues. CDR3: CASSSRLAGGSYEQYF. As DNA, the CDR3 is TGTGCCAGCAGTTCCCGACTAGCGGGAGGCTCCTACGAGCAGTACTTC.

V is TRBV6-1 and J is TRBJ2-3; D may match TRBD1 or TRBD2 (6 bases each). Germline V lookup: CDR1 MNHNS, CDR2 SASEGT. The CDR3 loop spans 16 amino acids. V was shortened by 2 bases and J by 0 bases, with 12 bases between the two germline ends. In nucleotides, the CDR3 is TGTGCCAGCAGTGAACTCCAGGGGACTAGCACAGATACGCAGTATTTT. It is translated as CASSELQGTSTDTQYF.

Ten or more counts support this clonotype. This chain joins TRBV12-3 or TRBV12-4 and TRBJ1-5; D is unclear. Trimming took off 2 bases at V and 0 bases at J, with 8 bases between the two ends. This CDR3 is built from 15 residues. This CDR3 reads CASSLREDSNQPQHF. The CDR3 DNA is TGTGCCAGCAGTTTACGGGAAGATAGCAATCAGCCCCAGCATTTT.

In this sample, this clonotype turned up many times. J is TRBJ2-5 and V is TRBV20-1, with D maybe TRBD1 (7 bases). V was clipped by 0 bases and J by 1 base, with 18 bases between them. CDR3 size: 17 residues. Germline CDR1 DFQATT, CDR2 SNEGSKA (reference sequence). The CDR3 DNA follows: TGCAGTGCTAGAGATCTACAGTCTCAGGGGGGCCAAGAGACCCAGTACTTC. It encodes CSARDLQSQGGQETQYF.

This clonotype has only a few counts. The V and J genes are TRBV7-9 and TRBJ2-4; D is possibly TRBD2 (6 bases). The V gene's germline CDR1 is SEHNR and CDR2 FQNEAQ (reference sequence). The V end lost 2 bases, the J end lost 4 bases, and 15 bases lay between the germline ends. The CDR3 sequence is 16 residues long. The CDR3 DNA reads as TGTGCCAGCAGCTTATCGGGCGGACTACTTAAAAACATTCAGTACTTC. This sequence encodes CASSLSGGLLKNIQYF.

A remark on this clonotype: This may be a read error: a much more frequent sequence differs by one nucleotide. This sequence joins TRBV11-1 and TRBJ2-7, with 8 bases aligning to TRBD1. Unmatched junction bases numbered 7, after V lost 7 bases and J lost 2 bases. The CDR3 has 14 amino acids. Germline CDR1 is SGHAT and CDR2 is FQDESV (reference sequence). CDR3: CASTRVRGPYEQYF. DNA for the CDR3: TGTGCCAGCACCCGTGTCAGGGGGCCCTACGAGCAGTACTTC.

This clonotype was found many times. The J gene is TRBJ2-2, the V gene TRBV5-1, with 8 bases aligning to TRBD2. The CDR3 has 18 amino acids. Germline-derived CDR1 and CDR2 are SGHRS and YFSETQ. With 4 bases clipped from V and 5 bases from J, the junction kept 16 bases outside the gene matches. This CDR3 is CASSINSARGRTTGELFF. CDR3 bases: TGCGCCAGCAGCATCAACTCGGCCCGCGGGAGGACGACCGGGGAGCTGTTTTTT. The full variable domain, rest sourced from reference TRBV5-1 and TRBJ2-2, is KAGVTQTPRYLIKTRGQQVTLSCSPISGHRSVSWYQQTPGQGLQFLFEYFSETQRNKGNFPGRFSGRQFSNSRSEMNVSTLELGDSALYLCASSINSARGRTTGELFFGEGSRLTVL.

In this sample, this clonotype turned up many times. This chain uses TRBV10-2 with TRBJ2-7; D could derive from TRBD1 or TRBD2 (5 bases each). The CDR3 sequence is 16 residues long. Germline CDR1 is WSHSY and CDR2 is SAAADI. V was pared by 3 bases and J by 2 bases, with 17 bases between. The DNA for the CDR3 is TGCGCCAGCAGTGAAAGGATGAGGGACGGCGCCTACGAGCAGTACTTC. Translation gives CASSERMRDGAYEQYF.

This clonotype showed up many times. The rearrangement joins TRBV24-1 to TRBJ2-1; the D is unclear. CDR1 and CDR2 from the germline V gene are KGHDR and SFDVKD. V was clipped by 4 bases and J by 2 bases, with 8 bases between them. The CDR3 extends over 14 amino acids. In DNA form, the CDR3 reads TGTGCCACCAGTGACCGTGATACCTACAATGAGCAGTTCTTC. Amino acid sequence: CATSDRDTYNEQFF.

This clonotype was seen a handful of times. CDR3 region: CSARGASGWEETQYF. Written as DNA, the CDR3 is TGCAGTGCTAGGGGGGCTAGCGGTTGGGAAGAGACCCAGTACTTC. The gene calls are TRBV20-1 and TRBJ2-5; D is perhaps TRBD2 (7 bases). From germline, CDR1 is DFQATT and CDR2 SNEGSKA (reference sequence). The V and J ends lost 3 bases and 3 bases respectively, with 17 bases between them. The CDR3 consists of 15 residues.

The table lists this clonotype with many counts. This chain uses TRBV2 with TRBJ1-4, with 11 bases matching TRBD1. Per germline, CDR1 SNHLY and CDR2 FYNNEI. CDR3 length equals 15 residues. V trimming: 6 bases; J trimming: 7 bases; junction bases outside the gene matches: 7. In DNA, the CDR3 is TGTGCCAGCAGGCGGGACAGGGGGGGATCTGAAAAACTGTTTTTT. Amino acid sequence: CASRRDRGGSEKLFF.

In the case of this clonotype: This may be a read error, as it is one base from a much larger clone. Given the absence of the conserved phenylalanine or tryptophan at the CDR3 end, a read error is likely. The chain employs TRBV18 and TRBJ1-2; no firm D call. Germline V CDR1 and CDR2: KGHSH, LQKENI. This CDR3 region has 13 residues. Trimming pared 2 bases from V and 8 bases from J, leaving 12 bases between. The CDR3 DNA reads TGTGCCAGCTCACCATCGGCGGACGTCGGCTACACCTTA. Its protein product is CASSPSADVGYTL.

This clonotype was detected ten times or more. Germline and junction disagree at one end, which may indicate a read error. The CDR3 here is CVSSLQDTQYF. CDR3 in DNA: TGTGTCAGCAGCTTGCAAGATACGCAGTATTTT. This sequence joins TRBV11-2 and TRBJ2-3; D is uncertain. Per the germline V gene, CDR1 is SGHAT and CDR2 is FQNNGV. The CDR3 spans 11 residues.

Regarding this clonotype: This may stem from a read error, because a much larger clone lies one nucleotide away. V usage is TRBV12-5 and J usage is TRBJ2-2; maybe TRBD1 (6 bases). The CDR3 runs 14 residues. V was pared by 7 bases and J by 6 bases, with 15 bases between. The germline CDR1 and CDR2 sequences are LGHNT and FRNRAP. The CDR3 is CASAWTANAGELFF. The CDR3 DNA is TGTGCTAGTGCCTGGACAGCCAACGCCGGGGAGCTGTTTTTT.

This clonotype appeared a few times. A much larger clone differs by one base, so this may be a read error. The genes are TRBV7-8 and TRBJ2-7; TRBD2 aligns across 13 bases. The ends lost 1 base at V and 2 bases at J; junction bases unmatched: 2. The germline CDR1 and CDR2 sequences are SGHVS and FQNEAQ. There are 16 residues in the CDR3. CDR3 coding DNA: TGTGCCAGCAGCTTAGGACTAGCGGGAGGTCCCTACGAGCAGTACTTC. Encoded protein: CASSLGLAGGPYEQYF. The full variable domain, rest sourced from reference TRBV7-8 and TRBJ2-7, is GAGVSQSPRYKVAKRGQDVALRCDPISGHVSLFWYQQALGQGPEFLTYFQNEAQLDKSGLPSDRFFAERPEGSVSTLKIQRTQQEDSAVYLCASSLGLAGGPYEQYFGPGTRLTVT.

This clonotype was counted at least ten times. This chain uses TRBV20-1 with TRBJ1-5, with TRBD1 matching 8 bases. J was trimmed by 1 base and V by 6 bases; bases with no gene match: 8. Germline CDR1 and CDR2: DFQATT and SNEGSKA (reference sequence). CDR3 length: 15 residues. CDR3: CSARLRQGSNQPQHF. In DNA, the CDR3 is TGCAGTGCCAGGCTACGACAGGGGAGCAATCAGCCCCAGCATTTT.

In this sample, this clonotype turned up many times. The chain recombines TRBV7-6 with TRBJ2-3; no firm D call. CDR1 is SGHVS, CDR2 FNYEAQ, per germline. The CDR3 loop spans 14 amino acids. Trimming pared 0 bases from V and 3 bases from J, leaving 7 bases between. As DNA, the CDR3 is TGTGCCAGCAGCTTAGCGCTTGGGACAGATACGCAGTATTTT. Protein: CASSLALGTDTQYF.